One and the same sample provided the 30 T cell receptor beta chains below, sequenced in a study of T cell responses to AZD1222 COVID-19 vaccine. Clones were read by immunoSEQ multiplex PCR, and TCRdb kept only the in-frame ones, dropping some. The sample has about 110,000 clones, 70% to 85% seen once. The sequenced sample was peripheral blood, obtained on day 0 of AZD1222 vaccination. The origin of the receptors is an adult in good health.

The V gene is TRBV24-1, the J gene TRBJ2-7; D perhaps matches TRBD2 (6 bases). V lost 3 bases and J lost 4, with 6 bases in between. Germline V gene lookup returns CDR1 KGHDR and CDR2 SFDVKD. This CDR3 spans 12 amino acids. The CDR3 protein is CATSDGRYEQYF. The CDR3, as DNA: TGTGCCACCAGTGATGGGAGGTACGAGCAGTACTTC.

The V call is TRBV7-2, the J call TRBJ2-7, with D hard to call. This CDR3 contains 14 residues. In germline, CDR1 is SGHTA, CDR2 FQGNSA. Trimming stripped 2 bases from V and 6 bases from J, with 14 bases between. CDR3 sequence (DNA): TGTGCCAGCAGCTTATTTACAGTCAAGGGCGAGCAGTACTTC. Its protein product is CASSLFTVKGEQYF.

V usage is TRBV11-3 and J usage is TRBJ2-7; a possible D gene is TRBD1 (8 bases). Trimming took off 5 bases at V and 4 bases at J, with 15 bases between the two ends. Per germline, CDR1 SGHNT and CDR2 YENEEA. The CDR3 runs 14 residues. CDR3 in amino acids: CASSDRGGRYEQYF. The CDR3 DNA sequence: TGTGCCAGCAGCGACAGGGGAGGGAGATACGAGCAGTACTTC.

CDR3 sequence reads: CASSLGTGRPGYTF. The CDR3 nucleotides are TGTGCCAGCAGCTTGGGGACAGGGAGGCCGGGCTACACCTTC. This rearrangement joins TRBV7-2 to TRBJ1-2; 9 nucleotides align to TRBD1. The V gene's germline CDR1 is SGHTA and CDR2 FQGNSA. The ends lost 3 bases at V and 8 bases at J; junction bases unmatched: 7. The CDR3 spans 14 residues.

V gene TRBV7-2 combines with J gene TRBJ1-6, with a weak D call TRBD1 (5 bases). Trimming removed 1 base at V and 5 bases at J, with 9 bases between. The CDR3 is 15 amino acids. Germline lookup yields CDR1 SGHTA and CDR2 FQGNSA. The chain's CDR3 is CASSLGRADNSPLHF. The CDR3 DNA sequence: TGTGCCAGCAGCTTAGGCAGGGCAGATAATTCACCCCTCCACTTT.

The chain employs TRBV10-3 and TRBJ2-7, with 9 positions matching TRBD1. V gave up 6 bases and J gave up 3 bases; unmatched junction bases: 6. The CDR3 has 14 residues. The germline gives CDR1 ENHRY, CDR2 SYGVKD. Here the CDR3 DNA reads TGTGCCATCAGGGGACAGGGAAGCGTCTACGAGCAGTACTTC. Its translation: CAIRGQGSVYEQYF.

The J gene is TRBJ1-2, the V gene TRBV7-2; TRBD1 matches at 9 bases. The CDR3 is made up of 15 amino acids. CDR1 SGHTA and CDR2 FQGNSA come from the germline V gene. V shed 5 bases, J shed 6 bases, and the junction held 10 bases outside the gene matches. The CDR3 DNA reads TGTGCCAGCAGCACCCCGGGACAGGGAATGGATGGCTACACCTTC. Amino acid sequence: CASSTPGQGMDGYTF.

The chain carries TRBV4-2 and TRBJ2-5, with D maybe TRBD2 (6 bases). V lost 0 bases and J 1 base, leaving 18 bases between the germline ends. The CDR3 extends over 18 amino acids. CDR1 LGHNA and CDR2 YNFKEQ come from the germline V gene. CDR3 region: CASSQDLRAGTGQETQYF. The CDR3 DNA sequence: TGTGCCAGCAGCCAAGATCTAAGGGCGGGGACTGGCCAAGAGACCCAGTACTTC.

The DNA of the CDR3 is TGTGCCAGCAGCCGGGTAGTGAAAAACACTGAAGCTTTCTTT. Amino acid sequence: CASSRVVKNTEAFF. The chain has TRBV6-2 or TRBV6-3 and TRBJ1-1; D gene ambiguous. With 6 bases removed from V and 2 bases from J, the gap between germline ends came to 13 bases. The germline gives CDR1 MNHEY, CDR2 SVGEGT. This CDR3 is 14 amino acids long.

In this sample, this clone turned up once. The CDR3 here is CASSTTSTGNHEQYF. CDR3 coding DNA: TGTGCCAGCTCAACGACCTCCACAGGGAACCACGAGCAGTACTTC. The genes are TRBV18 and TRBJ2-7; tentative D call: TRBD1 (6 bases). The CDR3 contains 15 residues. The germline CDR1 and CDR2 sequences are KGHSH and LQKENI. The ends were cut back, 5 bases at V and 5 bases at J, with 19 bases in the middle.

This chain links TRBV10-3 with TRBJ2-3, with 8 bases identical to TRBD2. CDR3 length equals 17 residues. Germline V gene data show CDR1 as ENHRY and CDR2 as SYGVKD. V trimming: 9 bases; J trimming: 0 bases; junction bases outside the gene matches: 14. The CDR3 sequence is CAIAGGSGDTSTDTQYF. DNA of the CDR3: TGTGCCATAGCCGGCGGTAGCGGGGACACTAGCACAGATACGCAGTATTTT.

This clone was seen only once. This chain joins TRBV7-8 and TRBJ1-1, with D unresolved. From germline, CDR1 is SGHVS and CDR2 FQNEAQ. CDR3 length: 15 residues. Between the trimmed V and J ends, which lost 4 bases and 5 bases, there was a span of 17 bases. CDR3 region: CASSSTPSGSTEAFF. The DNA of the CDR3 is TGTGCCAGCAGCTCGACCCCCTCGGGTAGTACTGAAGCTTTCTTT.

CDR3 sequence reads: CASSLDGVADEAFF. In nucleotides, the CDR3 is TGTGCCAGCAGCCTGGACGGGGTCGCTGATGAAGCTTTCTTT. This chain uses TRBV5-5 with TRBJ1-1, with D hard to call. CDR3 size: 14 residues. V lost 4 bases to trimming and J lost 7 bases, with 17 bases between them. Germline assignment: CDR1 SGHKS and CDR2 YYEKEE (reference sequence).

The chain is built from TRBV2 and TRBJ1-1; D ambiguous. CDR1 SNHLY and CDR2 FYNNEI come from the germline V gene. Trimming took off 4 bases at V and 3 bases at J, with 12 bases between the two ends. This CDR3 spans 14 amino acids. The CDR3 loop reads CASSGNSPDTEAFF. The CDR3 DNA reads as TGTGCCAGCAGTGGTAACAGCCCAGACACTGAAGCTTTCTTT. The full variable domain, rest sourced from reference TRBV2 and TRBJ1-1, is EPEVTQTPSHQVTQMGQEVILRCVPISNHLYFYWYRQILGQKVEFLVSFYNNEISEKSEIFDDQFSVERPDGSNFTLKIRSTKLEDSAMYFCASSGNSPDTEAFFGQGTRLTVV.

The chain uses TRBV5-4 and TRBJ1-6; D may be TRBD1 (5 bases). Germline V lookup: CDR1 SGHNT, CDR2 YYREEE (reference sequence). This CDR3 spans 14 amino acids. Trimming left V 0 bases short and J 12 bases short, with 13 bases between. The CDR3 bases are TGTGCCAGCAGCTTGGACAGGAGGATTCAACCCCTCCACTTT. It yields the protein CASSLDRRIQPLHF.

The chain links TRBV5-6 to TRBJ1-2; D call uncertain. Germline V CDR1 and CDR2: SGHDT, YYEEEE. This CDR3 is built from 12 residues. Trimming took 5 bases from V and 4 from J, leaving 9 bases between them. The CDR3 loop reads CASRFTSYGYTF. The DNA of the CDR3 is TGTGCCAGCAGGTTTACATCCTATGGCTACACCTTC.

This clone came up once. The chain uses TRBV6-1 and TRBJ1-5; the D is unclear. Germline CDR1 is MNHNS and CDR2 is SASEGT. Trimming removed 1 base from V and 0 bases from J, with 7 bases in between. CDR3 length equals 15 residues. CDR3 sequence (DNA): TGTGCCAGCAGTGAAGAGAGCCATAGCAATCAGCCCCAGCATTTT. Its protein product is CASSEESHSNQPQHF.

This clone was counted once. The rearrangement joins TRBV19 to TRBJ2-2, with D perhaps given as TRBD1 or TRBD2 (6 bases each). Germline CDR1 LNHDA, CDR2 SQIVND (reference sequence). The CDR3 has 18 residues. V lost 7 bases and J lost 9, with 30 bases in between. CDR3 nucleotides: TGTGCCAGTACCCTAAGTAGGCGGCCTAGCCCCGGGGGCCGGGAGCTGTTTTTT. As protein: CASTLSRRPSPGGRELFF.

The chain is built from TRBV29-1 and TRBJ1-2, with TRBD1 matching 7 bases. The CDR3 is 13 amino acids. Germline V gene lookup returns CDR1 SQVTM and CDR2 ANQGSEA. The junction had 5 bases not matched to a gene; V was cut back by 7 bases and J by 0 bases. CDR3 residues: CSAGQVSNYGYTF. As DNA, the CDR3 is TGCAGCGCCGGACAGGTGTCTAACTATGGCTACACCTTC.

The chain uses TRBV5-1 and TRBJ1-5, with D hard to call. Germline-derived CDR1 and CDR2 are SGHRS and YFSETQ. Trimming took 2 bases from V and 5 from J, leaving 17 bases between them. The CDR3 contains 16 residues. This chain's CDR3 is CASSLDGMRRDQPQHF. CDR3 nucleotides: TGCGCCAGCAGCTTAGACGGGATGCGGCGCGATCAGCCCCAGCATTTT.

The J gene is TRBJ2-7, the V gene TRBV6-2 or TRBV6-3; D remains ambiguous. CDR1 and CDR2 from the germline V gene are MNHEY and SVGEGT. Trimming left V 2 bases short and J 4 bases short, with 6 bases between. The CDR3 contains 12 residues. In DNA form, the CDR3 reads TGTGCCAGCAGTTACGGGCAATACGAGCAGTACTTC. It translates to CASSYGQYEQYF.

The gene calls are TRBV2 and TRBJ1-2, with 8 bases aligning to TRBD1. The J segment lost 7 bases and the V segment lost 8 bases, leaving 6 bases of the junction unmatched. The CDR3 runs 12 residues. Per the germline V gene, CDR1 is SNHLY and CDR2 is FYNNEI. DNA of the CDR3: TGTGCCAGCCAAGGAACAGGGGGTGGCTACACCTTC. Amino acids: CASQGTGGGYTF.

This clone was seen a single time. V and J are TRBV7-8 and TRBJ2-3; D is possibly TRBD1 or TRBD2 (7 bases each). The CDR3 is made up of 17 amino acids. Germline assignment: CDR1 SGHVS and CDR2 FQNEAQ. Trimming removed 5 bases at V and 2 bases at J, with 20 bases between. The CDR3 loop is CASSPGGGRKSTDTQYF. The DNA for the CDR3 is TGTGCCAGCAGCCCAGGGGGGGGCCGTAAATCCACAGATACGCAGTATTTT.

The chain joins TRBV7-8 to TRBJ1-1; tentatively, D is TRBD1 (6 bases). V shed 4 bases and J shed 6 bases, with 12 bases lying between them. Germline CDR1 SGHVS, CDR2 FQNEAQ. There are 13 residues in the CDR3. The CDR3 DNA reads as TGTGCCAGCAGCTCCAGGGGTTCGCCTGAAGCTTTCTTT. Residues: CASSSRGSPEAFF.

Points on this clone: The same CDR3 can be traced to other DNA sequences in this sample. Written as DNA, the CDR3 is TGTGCCAGCAGCGGGACCGGGGGCAATCAGCCCCAGCATTTT. It translates to CASSGTGGNQPQHF. This chain uses TRBV2 with TRBJ1-5; D is perhaps TRBD1 (5 bases). The CDR3 runs 14 residues. Germline CDR1 reads SNHLY; CDR2 reads FYNNEI. The V and J ends lost 6 bases and 2 bases respectively, with 11 bases between them.

The CDR3 DNA reads TGTGCCAGCAGCTTTAAGTGGGGGGCTGAAGCTTTCTTT. Amino acid sequence: CASSFKWGAEAFF. The V and J genes are TRBV7-6 and TRBJ1-1, with a tentative D call TRBD1 (5 bases). The CDR3 has 13 residues. V gave up 3 bases and J gave up 6 bases, with 11 bases separating them. Germline V lookup: CDR1 SGHVS, CDR2 FNYEAQ. Together with reference TRBV7-6 and TRBJ1-1, the CDR3 gives the full variable domain: GAGVSQSPRYKVTKRGQDVALRCDPISGHVSLYWYRQALGQGPEFLTYFNYEAQQDKSGLPNDRFSAERPEGSISTLTIQRTEQRDSAMYRCASSFKWGAEAFFGQGTRLTVV.

This sequence joins TRBV5-6 and TRBJ1-2; the D is unclear. The CDR3 has 18 amino acids. Trimming stripped 2 bases from V and 4 bases from J, with 24 bases between. Germline V gives CDR1 SGHDT, CDR2 YYEEEE. CDR3 sequence: CASSFSTRTINPIYGYTF. DNA for the CDR3: TGTGCCAGCAGCTTTAGCACTAGGACCATCAACCCCATCTATGGCTACACCTTC. The full variable domain, its missing parts supplied by reference TRBV5-6 and TRBJ1-2, is DAGVTQSPTHLIKTRGQQVTLRCSPKSGHDTVSWYQQALGQGPQFIFQYYEEEERQRGNFPDRFSGHQFPNYSSELNVNALLLGDSALYLCASSFSTRTINPIYGYTFGSGTRLTVV.

The chain recombines TRBV27 with TRBJ1-1; possible D gene TRBD1, 6 bases. There are 13 residues in the CDR3. Trimming removed 3 bases at V and 4 bases at J, with 9 bases between. From germline, CDR1 is MNHEY and CDR2 SMNVEV (reference sequence). The CDR3: CASSFAQGTEAFF. In nucleotides, the CDR3 is TGTGCCAGCAGTTTTGCACAGGGCACTGAAGCTTTCTTT.

By proportion, this clone is medium-sized. The rearrangement links TRBV7-9 to TRBJ1-1; D unclear. V was cut by 6 bases and J by 1 base, with 9 bases left in between. The CDR3 has 13 residues. The germline CDR1 and CDR2 sequences are SEHNR and FQNEAQ (reference sequence). The CDR3 region is CASRFGGNTEAFF. CDR3 DNA: TGTGCCAGCAGGTTCGGAGGGAACACTGAAGCTTTCTTT.

The chain joins TRBV7-2 to TRBJ2-7; tentatively, D is TRBD2 (6 bases). Germline loops: CDR1 SGHTA, CDR2 FQGNSA. The V end lost 0 bases, the J end lost 1 base, and 13 bases lay between the germline ends. The CDR3 is 16 amino acids. This CDR3 is CASSLALSGWSYEQYF. For the CDR3, the DNA is TGTGCCAGCAGCTTAGCCCTCAGCGGGTGGTCCTACGAGCAGTACTTC. The variable domain in full, completed from reference TRBV7-2 and TRBJ2-7, reads GAGVSQSPSNKVTEKGKDVELRCDPISGHTALYWYRQSLGQGLEFLIYFQGNSAPDKSGLPSDRFSAERTGGSVSTLTIQRTQQEDSAVYLCASSLALSGWSYEQYFGPGTRLTVT.